The 26 T cell receptor beta chains listed next were all sequenced from one sample in a study of tumor and adjacent non-tumor tissue in lung cancer. TCRbeta libraries were built with three rounds of nested PCR, modified from ARM-PCR. TCRdb passed the multiplex PCR reads through MiXCR, listing each CDR3 protein once. The profile shows more than 85,000 distinct CDR3 sequences, about 75% of them singletons. This sample's RNA came from whole unsorted tissue. Sequences were obtained from lung tumor tissue. These receptors all stem from a woman aged 55-70 years with non-small cell lung cancer.

Ten or more counts support this clonotype. The gene calls are TRBV10-2 and TRBJ2-1, with TRBD2 matching 8 bases. Trimming cost V 6 bases and J 8 bases; bases outside gene matches: 9. Germline V lookup: CDR1 WSHSY, CDR2 SAAADI. This CDR3 spans 14 amino acids. CDR3 bases: TGCGCCAGCAGGGACGGGGGGGCCAGCGATGAGCAGTTCTTC. Protein product: CASRDGGASDEQFF.

Notes on this clonotype: This sequence may be a read error, since a much larger clone differs from it by one base. V is TRBV29-1 and J is TRBJ2-3; D is unresolved. Per the germline V gene, CDR1 is SQVTM and CDR2 is ANQGSEA. This CDR3 contains 12 residues. Deletions cut 0 bases from V and 6 bases from J, with 7 bases between. The CDR3 sequence: CSVEDRHDTQYF. Here the CDR3 DNA reads TGCAGCGTTGAAGATCGGCACGATACGCAGTATTTT.

Details on this clonotype: A clone one base away is much larger, so this may be a read error. The J gene is TRBJ1-1, the V gene TRBV6-5; no definite D call. The CDR3 is 14 residues long. The V and J ends lost 4 bases and 9 bases respectively, with 18 bases between them. Germline lookup yields CDR1 MNHEY and CDR2 SVGAGI. The CDR3 loop is CASSSYDNVPQAFF. In DNA, the CDR3 is TGTGCCAGCAGTTCCTACGACAATGTTCCTCAAGCTTTCTTT.

This clonotype was found once. The V and J genes are TRBV5-1 and TRBJ2-5; possible D gene TRBD2, 6 bases. Germline V lookup: CDR1 SGHRS, CDR2 YFSETQ. V lost 6 bases and J 4 bases, leaving 13 bases between the germline ends. The CDR3 sequence is 13 residues long. The DNA of the CDR3 is TGCGCCAGCACCTTCGGGGGACCAGAGACCCAGTACTTC. Protein product: CASTFGGPETQYF.

This clonotype is a singleton in its sample. One base away lies a much larger clone, so this may be a sequencing read error. The gene calls are TRBV13 and TRBJ2-2; D possibly corresponds to TRBD1 (6 bases). This CDR3 has 15 amino acids. The V end was cut by 5 bases, the J end by 3 bases, with 13 bases between. Germline-derived CDR1 and CDR2 are PRHDT and FYEKMQ (reference sequence). CDR3 protein: CASSNRAGDTGELFF. CDR3 nucleotide sequence: TGTGCCAGCAGCAACAGGGCAGGCGACACCGGGGAGCTGTTTTTT.

The chain has TRBV11-3 and TRBJ1-3; D uncertain. Germline values: CDR1 SGHNT, CDR2 YENEEA. CDR3 size: 13 residues. The V end lost 10 bases, the J end lost 14 bases, and 24 bases lay between the germline ends. The CDR3 DNA sequence: TGTGCCACCTGGGAGGACTCTGGAAACACTGTATATTTT. Protein: CATWEDSGNTVYF.

The chain uses TRBV11-3 and TRBJ1-2; weak D call: TRBD1 (5 bases). CDR1 and CDR2 (germline): SGHNT, YENEEA. The CDR3 sequence is 12 residues long. The CDR3 loop reads CVSSLGDGGYTF. CDR3 DNA sequence: TGTGTTAGCAGCCTGGGGGACGGAGGCTACACCTTC.

Comments on this clonotype: A read error is likely, as this CDR3 ends without the conserved phenylalanine or tryptophan. This sequence joins TRBV11-3 and TRBJ2-1, with 12 bases fitting TRBD2. Germline V gene sequence: CDR1 SGHNT, CDR2 YENEEA. The CDR3 contains 17 residues. DNA of the CDR3: TGTGCCAGTAGCTTACAGTTGACTAGCGGGAGCCACAATGAACAGTTCTTG. The encoded protein is CASSLQLTSGSHNEQFL.

Concerning this clonotype itself: This may be a read error: a much more frequent sequence differs by one nucleotide. This chain links TRBV6-2 or TRBV6-3 with TRBJ2-1, with 11 positions matching TRBD2. Trimming took 6 bases from V and 3 from J; bases not matched to a gene: 7. CDR3 size: 16 residues. Germline V gene sequence: CDR1 MNHEY, CDR2 SVGEGT. CDR3 sequence reads: CASRTSGKLSYNEQFF. The CDR3 bases are TGTGCCAGCAGGACTAGCGGGAAGCTAAGCTACAATGAGCAGTTCTTC.

In this sample, this clonotype turned up once. The CDR3 end shows no conserved phenylalanine or tryptophan, and so a read error is likely. This rearrangement joins TRBV11-2 to TRBJ1-2, with a possible D match to TRBD1 (5 bases). Trimming shortened V by 5 bases and J by 8 bases, and 15 bases separated the two germline ends. The germline CDR1 and CDR2 sequences are SGHAT and FQNNGV. This CDR3 is 13 amino acids long. The CDR3 spells CASSREGREGYTS. The DNA of the CDR3 is TGTGCCAGCAGCAGGGAGGGGAGGGAAGGCTACACCTCC.

Note on this clonotype: Germline is not matched at one junction end, which may reflect a read error. The chain employs TRBV20-1 and TRBJ2-7; TRBD2 matches at 8 bases. The CDR3 sequence is 13 residues long. Germline lookup yields CDR1 DFQATT and CDR2 SNEGSKA (reference sequence). CDR3 protein: CCVRRGGTHEQYF. The DNA of the CDR3 is TGCTGTGTTAGACGGGGGGGCACGCACGAACAGTACTTC.

Comments on this clonotype: This could be a read error, since a much larger clone is one nucleotide away. The conserved closing phenylalanine or tryptophan is absent in this CDR3, likely reflecting a read error. The rearrangement uses TRBV20-1 and TRBJ2-3; TRBD2 aligns across 9 bases. The CDR3 runs to 15 residues. The ends lost 2 bases at V and 4 bases at J; junction bases unmatched: 7. Germline assignment: CDR1 DFQATT and CDR2 SNEGSKA (reference sequence). The CDR3 loop reads CSARSGGGAPDTQYS. The CDR3 DNA reads TGCAGTGCTAGATCCGGCGGGGGGGCCCCAGATACGCAGTATTCT.

Comments on this clonotype: Since no conserved phenylalanine or tryptophan closes the CDR3, a read error is the likely cause. V is TRBV5-5 and J is TRBJ2-3; the match to TRBD1 covers 7 bases. The length of the CDR3 is 13 residues. Germline V lookup: CDR1 SGHKS, CDR2 YYEKEE (reference sequence). CDR3 DNA: TGTGCAAGCAGCACGACAGGGATTGATACGCAGTATCGT. Translating it yields CASSTTGIDTQYR.

Worth noting for this clonotype: Possible read error: a much larger clone is one base away. The CDR3 coding sequence is TGCAGTACTAGACCTCAGGGCTACGGTCATAGCACAGATACGCAGTATTTT. Amino acids: CSTRPQGYGHSTDTQYF. This sequence joins TRBV20-1 and TRBJ2-3, with D perhaps assigned TRBD1 or TRBD2 (5 bases each). The CDR3 spans 17 residues. CDR1 is DFQATT, CDR2 SNEGSKA, per germline (reference sequence).

Comment on this clonotype: The junction departs from germline at one end; a sequencing error may be responsible. This chain joins TRBV4-3 and TRBJ2-7; perhaps D is TRBD1 or TRBD2 (5 bases each). Germline V gene lookup returns CDR1 LGHNA and CDR2 YSLEER. CDR3 length: 17 amino acids. The CDR3 region is CASSPSREGFGLYKQYF. The CDR3 DNA sequence: TGCGCCAGCAGCCCCTCGCGTGAGGGGTTTGGTCTCTACAAGCAGTACTTC.

Remarks on this clonotype: A single base separates this from a much larger clone, so it may be a read error. The CDR3 here is CASSQDRGEGPYEQYF. The CDR3 bases are TGCGCCAGCAGCCAAGATCGTGGGGAAGGACCCTACGAGCAGTACTTC. The chain uses TRBV4-3 and TRBJ2-7; unclear D gene. In germline, CDR1 is LGHNA, CDR2 YSLEER. CDR3 size: 16 residues. Trimming took off 0 bases at V and 2 bases at J, with 14 bases between the two ends.

Note on this clonotype: At one of its ends the junction is not consistent with the germline gene, which may arise from a read error. This rearrangement joins TRBV12-3 or TRBV12-4 to TRBJ1-2; 7 bases agree with TRBD1. This CDR3 contains 15 residues. The CDR3 protein is CSSSSGTVGHHGYTF. For the CDR3, the DNA is TGTTCCAGCAGTTCCGGGACAGTTGGGCACCATGGCTACACCTTC.

Worth noting for this clonotype: One end of the junction fails to match germline, which may point to a read error. The chain couples TRBV4-2 to TRBJ2-1; weak D call: TRBD1 (6 bases). CDR1 and CDR2 from the germline V gene are LGHNA and YNFKEQ. The CDR3 length is 15 residues. CDR3 residues: CASSQDLYRESEKFF. DNA for the CDR3: TGTGCCAGCAGCCAAGATCTTTACAGGGAGAGTGAGAAGTTCTTC.

This clonotype was found a few times. The chain couples TRBV12-3 or TRBV12-4 to TRBJ2-7; TRBD2 matches 12 bases. CDR3 size: 13 residues. Written as DNA, the CDR3 is TGTGCCAGCAGTACACGGACTAGCGGGATGTTAAGTGTC. Translated: CASSTRTSGMLSV.

The rearrangement joins TRBV5-5 to TRBJ2-7; tentative D call: TRBD2 (5 bases). CDR1 and CDR2 from the germline V gene are SGHKS and YYEKEE (reference sequence). The length of the CDR3 is 12 residues. The CDR3 region is CASSLDAGEQYV. For the CDR3, the DNA is TGTGCCAGCAGCCTGGACGCGGGCGAGCAGTATGTC.

This chain links TRBV11-3 with TRBJ2-1, with D possibly matching TRBD2 (6 bases). The V and J ends lost 7 bases and 5 bases respectively, with 24 bases between them. The CDR3 consists of 17 residues. Germline assignment: CDR1 SGHNT and CDR2 YENEEA. This chain's CDR3 is CASILELTGGIHNEQFF. The CDR3 nucleotides read TGTGCCAGCATATTAGAGTTGACTGGCGGGATCCACAATGAGCAGTTCTTC.

The gene calls are TRBV6-2 or TRBV6-3 and TRBJ1-2; D unclear. CDR1 is MNHEY, CDR2 SVGEGT, per germline. CDR3 length: 17 residues. V gave up 0 bases and J gave up 3 bases, with 17 bases separating them. The CDR3 DNA is TGTGCCAGCAGTTACTCGAGATTCCGATATGGGTACTATGGCTACACCTTC. Encoded protein: CASSYSRFRYGYYGYTF.

Note on this clonotype: Being one base from a much bigger clone, this may be a read error. The CDR3 spells CASSYQGNGGTYNEQFF. In DNA, the CDR3 is TGTGCCAGCAGCTACCAGGGAAACGGGGGCACCTACAATGAGCAGTTCTTC. This chain links TRBV4-2 with TRBJ2-1; perhaps D is TRBD1 or TRBD2 (6 bases each). The CDR3 is 17 residues long. Trimming removed 5 bases at V and 2 bases at J, with 19 bases between. Germline V gene data show CDR1 as LGHNA and CDR2 as YNFKEQ.

As regards this clonotype: A junction end diverges from the germline sequence, so it may reflect a read error. The chain recombines TRBV6-2 or TRBV6-3 with TRBJ2-6, with D perhaps TRBD2 (5 bases). The CDR3 runs 15 residues. Germline V gene sequence: CDR1 MNHEY, CDR2 SVGEGT. CDR3 amino acids: CATTAESFGVNVLTF. CDR3 nucleotides: TGTGCCACCACAGCGGAAAGCTTTGGGGTCAACGTCTTGACTTTC.

Regarding this clonotype: Its ends do not fully match the called genes, so a read error is possible. The chain combines TRBV6-2 or TRBV6-3 with TRBJ2-1; a weak D match, TRBD1 (5 bases). This CDR3 has 18 residues. CDR1 and CDR2 from the germline V gene are MNHEY and SVGEGT. DNA for the CDR3: TGTGCTAGAAGTTACCTGCTCAGCCAAGGGCAGGGAATAGATGAGGAGTTCTTC. Its translation: CARSYLLSQGQGIDEEFF.

The chain couples TRBV6-1 to TRBJ2-1; tentatively, D is TRBD2 (6 bases). CDR1 MNHNS and CDR2 SASEGT come from the germline V gene. With 7 bases removed from V and 5 bases from J, the gap between germline ends came to 12 bases. CDR3 length: 13 amino acids. In DNA, the CDR3 is TGTGCCAGCATAACGGGACTGAACAATGAGCAGTTCTTC. The encoded protein is CASITGLNNEQFF.